The 23 T cell receptor beta chains listed next were all sequenced from one sample in a study of blood T cell repertoires in COVID-19. This table comes from immunoSEQ multiplex PCR, and its TCRdb copy is limited to in-frame clones, with some not included. This table holds 95,000 to 150,000 clones, 75% to 85% found once. The sample consisted of peripheral blood. The receptors here all came from a woman older than 75 with acute or convalescent COVID-19.

The chain is built from TRBV7-2 and TRBJ2-3, with 7 nucleotides matching TRBD2. Germline V gene data show CDR1 as SGHTA and CDR2 as FQGNSA. J was trimmed by 2 bases and V by 5 bases; bases with no gene match: 4. The CDR3 spans 14 residues. In DNA form, the CDR3 reads TGTGCCAGCAGCCTTAGCGGGCTCACAGATACGCAGTATTTT. Amino acid sequence: CASSLSGLTDTQYF.

The CDR3 spells CASSSRTSGRGGGELFF. The CDR3 DNA is TGCGCCAGCAGCTCCCGGACTAGCGGGAGAGGCGGCGGGGAGCTGTTTTTT. V gene TRBV5-1 combines with J gene TRBJ2-2, with 13 bases matching TRBD2. V dropped 3 bases and J dropped 7; count of bases not matched to a gene: 9. The CDR3 length is 17 residues. CDR1 is SGHRS and CDR2 is YFSETQ in the germline V gene.

Only one count was recorded for this clone. The CDR3 loop reads CASSQIRGNYGYTF. CDR3 coding DNA: TGCGCCAGCAGCCAAATCAGGGGCAACTATGGCTACACCTTC. The V and J genes are TRBV4-3 and TRBJ1-2; TRBD1 is a possible D gene (6 bases). This CDR3 region has 14 residues. Trimming removed 2 bases from V and 2 bases from J, with 9 bases in between. Germline assignment: CDR1 LGHNA and CDR2 YSLEER.

The chain has TRBV5-5 and TRBJ1-5; the match to TRBD1 covers 7 bases. The junction had 4 bases not matched to a gene; V was cut back by 0 bases and J by 4 bases. Germline lookup yields CDR1 SGHKS and CDR2 YYEKEE (reference sequence). The CDR3 is 15 amino acids. Here the CDR3 reads CASSLAGTANQPQHF. CDR3 in DNA: TGTGCCAGCAGCTTGGCCGGGACAGCGAATCAGCCCCAGCATTTT. Full variable domain (rest looked up from reference TRBV5-5 and TRBJ1-5): DAGVTQSPTHLIKTRGQQVTLRCSPISGHKSVSWYQQVLGQGPQFIFQYYEKEERGRGNFPDRFSARQFPNYSSELNVNALLLGDSALYLCASSLAGTANQPQHFGDGTRLSIL.

The sample holds a few counts of this clone. The chain uses TRBV11-1 and TRBJ2-7; no reliable D call. The germline V gene has CDR1 SGHAT and CDR2 FQDESV (reference sequence). V gave up 2 bases and J gave up 2 bases, with 7 bases separating them. The CDR3 is 13 amino acids. CDR3 loop: CASSLNPTYEQYF. The CDR3, as DNA: TGTGCCAGCAGCTTAAACCCTACCTACGAGCAGTACTTC.

V gene TRBV5-8 combines with J gene TRBJ1-2, with D hard to call. This CDR3 has 15 amino acids. Germline V gene sequence: CDR1 SGHTS, CDR2 YDEGEE. Trimming removed 7 bases at V and 7 bases at J, with 23 bases between. This chain's CDR3 is CASSKTLPGISGYTF. CDR3 nucleotide sequence: TGTGCCAGCTCCAAAACCCTGCCCGGGATCTCTGGCTACACCTTC.

V usage is TRBV14 and J usage is TRBJ1-4, with D uncertain. CDR1 is SGHDN and CDR2 is FVKESK in the germline V gene. Trimming left V 1 base short and J 7 bases short, with 7 bases between. The CDR3 loop spans 13 amino acids. The CDR3 here is CASSQVPGEKLFF. The DNA of the CDR3 is TGTGCCAGCAGCCAAGTCCCCGGTGAAAAACTGTTTTTT.

The chain has TRBV3-1 (or the pseudogene TRBV3-2) and TRBJ2-7; perhaps TRBD1 as D (6 bases). The germline CDR1 and CDR2 sequences are LGHDT and YNNKEL (reference sequence). Trimming cost V 4 bases and J 0 bases, with 16 bases left between them. The CDR3 is made up of 16 amino acids. The CDR3 DNA is TGTGCCAGCAGCCCAGCCGGGACACGGAGCTCCTACGAGCAGTACTTC. This gives the protein CASSPAGTRSSYEQYF.

This clone was seen a few times. CDR3 sequence (DNA): TGTGCCAGCAGCCGCCTAGCGGGGGGGCCGGGCACAGATACGCAGTATTTT. It is translated as CASSRLAGGPGTDTQYF. The chain is built from TRBV6-2 or TRBV6-3 and TRBJ2-3, with TRBD2 matching 12 bases. The V gene end was trimmed by 6 bases and the J gene end by 1 base; junction bases not matched to a gene: 8. The CDR3 loop spans 17 amino acids. CDR1 MNHEY and CDR2 SVGEGT come from the germline V gene.

The chain combines TRBV3-1 (or the pseudogene TRBV3-2) with TRBJ1-6; 7 nucleotides align to TRBD1. The CDR3 runs to 15 residues. Germline V gene sequence: CDR1 LGHDT, CDR2 YNNKEL (reference sequence). J lost 9 bases, V lost 6 bases, and 11 bases had no gene match. This CDR3 reads CASRPTGAASSPLHF. The CDR3, as DNA: TGTGCCAGCAGACCTACAGGGGCTGCGAGTTCACCCCTCCACTTT.

The J gene is TRBJ1-2, the V gene TRBV10-3, with a weak D call TRBD1 (6 bases). Trimming shortened V by 3 bases and J by 9 bases, and 14 bases separated the two germline ends. This CDR3 region has 13 residues. The V gene's germline CDR1 is ENHRY and CDR2 SYGVKD. The CDR3 bases are TGTGCCATCAGTGAAAACGTACAGGGAAGCTACACCTTC. Translation gives CAISENVQGSYTF.

This clone was counted a few times. V gene TRBV4-3 combines with J gene TRBJ1-4, with D uncertain. V was trimmed by 0 bases and J by 6 bases, leaving 8 bases between them. The CDR3 is 14 amino acids. Looked up from germline, CDR1 is LGHNA and CDR2 is YSLEER. CDR3 loop: CASSQESRDEKLFF. In DNA, the CDR3 is TGCGCCAGCAGCCAAGAGTCGAGGGATGAAAAACTGTTTTTT.

The chain links TRBV19 to TRBJ2-3; 8 bases are a match to TRBD2. Trimming at V came to 6 bases and at J to 2 bases, leaving 13 bases not matched to a gene. The CDR3 spans 17 residues. Per germline, CDR1 LNHDA and CDR2 SQIVND (reference sequence). CDR3 nucleotide sequence: TGTGCCAGTAGAGGCGCCCCGGGCGGGGGGATCACAGATACGCAGTATTTT. The encoded protein is CASRGAPGGGITDTQYF. Filled out from reference TRBV19 and TRBJ2-3, the complete variable domain reads DGGITQSPKYLFRKEGQNVTLSCEQNLNHDAMYWYRQDPGQGLRLIYYSQIVNDFQKGDIAEGYSVSREKKESFPLTVTSAQKNPTAFYLCASRGAPGGGITDTQYFGPGTRLTVL.

The chain joins TRBV19 to TRBJ2-7; 8 bases align to TRBD2. Unmatched junction bases numbered 13, after V lost 4 bases and J lost 5 bases. CDR1 and CDR2 (germline): LNHDA, SQIVND (reference sequence). CDR3 length: 16 amino acids. Here the CDR3 reads CASSSLRGVNFHEQYF. The CDR3 nucleotides read TGTGCCAGTAGTAGTCTGCGGGGGGTGAACTTCCACGAGCAGTACTTC.

DNA for the CDR3: TGTGCCAGCAGCTCAGGTCAGACGAACACTGAAGCTTTCTTT. Protein: CASSSGQTNTEAFF. J is TRBJ1-1 and V is TRBV5-6; no definite D call. The CDR3 spans 14 residues. V was pared by 3 bases and J by 1 base, with 10 bases between. Per the germline V gene, CDR1 is SGHDT and CDR2 is YYEEEE.

This clone was recorded once. The V call is TRBV3-1 (or the pseudogene TRBV3-2), the J call TRBJ2-2, with D possibly being TRBD1 (5 bases). V lost 5 bases to trimming and J lost 7 bases, with 14 bases between them. CDR1 is LGHDT and CDR2 is YNNKEL in the germline V gene (reference sequence). This CDR3 comprises 14 residues. The CDR3 protein is CASSYVSGHGELFF. The CDR3 DNA sequence: TGTGCCAGCAGCTACGTCTCAGGGCACGGGGAGCTGTTTTTT.

This clone turned up a few times. V usage is TRBV10-3 and J usage is TRBJ1-2, with D hard to call. The V end lost 5 bases, the J end lost 6 bases, and 16 bases lay between the germline ends. The length of the CDR3 is 14 residues. The germline V gene encodes CDR1 ENHRY and CDR2 SYGVKD. The CDR3 protein is CAISSFAGENGYTF. In DNA form, the CDR3 reads TGTGCCATCAGTTCTTTCGCCGGAGAGAATGGCTACACCTTC.

The chain uses TRBV12-3 or TRBV12-4 and TRBJ2-5; D uncertain. Trimming removed 2 bases at V and 5 bases at J, with 3 bases between. The CDR3 is made up of 11 amino acids. CDR3 sequence (DNA): TGTGCCAGCAGTTTACGGGAGACCCAGTACTTC. Translated, it gives CASSLRETQYF.

The chain joins TRBV28 to TRBJ1-4; TRBD1 matches at 7 bases. Germline V gives CDR1 MDHEN, CDR2 SYDVKM. After removal of 3 bases from V and 8 bases from J, the junction contained 6 bases not matched to a gene. The length of the CDR3 is 14 residues. CDR3 bases: TGTGCCAGCAGTTTGGACAGGCTGGGGGAAAAACTGTTTTTT. This gives the protein CASSLDRLGEKLFF.

The CDR3 coding sequence is TGTGCCAGCACCCGGGACAGGGCTTCACCCCTCCACTTT. The encoded protein is CASTRDRASPLHF. The genes are TRBV6-5 and TRBJ1-6; 9 bases line up with TRBD1. Per germline, CDR1 MNHEY and CDR2 SVGAGI. Germline trimming cut 7 bases from V and 9 bases from J; bases unmatched to any gene: 4. CDR3 size: 13 residues.

V is TRBV10-1 and J is TRBJ1-2; D perhaps matches TRBD1 (6 bases). CDR1 WNHNN and CDR2 SYGVQD come from the germline V gene (reference sequence). The CDR3 is made up of 15 amino acids. V was trimmed by 3 bases and J by 3 bases, leaving 14 bases between them. The CDR3: CASSETNREYYGYTF. In DNA form, the CDR3 reads TGCGCCAGCAGTGAAACGAACAGGGAGTACTATGGCTACACCTTC.

This clone is a singleton in its sample. The CDR3 sequence: CASGTGQGNTEAFF. The CDR3 DNA is TGCGCCAGCGGGACGGGACAGGGAAACACTGAAGCTTTCTTT. This chain connects TRBV5-1 to TRBJ1-1, with 9 bases that match TRBD1. The CDR3 spans 14 residues. J lost 2 bases, V lost 7 bases, and 6 bases had no gene match. Per the germline V gene, CDR1 is SGHRS and CDR2 is YFSETQ.

The chain joins TRBV5-4 to TRBJ1-1, with 7 bases identical to TRBD1. With V trimmed by 4 bases and J by 0 bases, 3 bases remained unmatched. Germline CDR1 reads SGHNT; CDR2 reads YYREEE (reference sequence). CDR3 length: 14 residues. The CDR3, as DNA: TGTGCCAGCAGCATGGGACAGCTGAACACTGAAGCTTTCTTT. Encoded protein: CASSMGQLNTEAFF.